This TCR beta chain was identified in a study of T cells in localized non-small cell lung cancer. Assay: immunoSEQ multiplex PCR; the TCRdb copy retains only in-frame clones and omits some. Of roughly 900 clones detected, about a fifth appear once; the ten largest clones hold 14%. This clone turned up a few times. Its antigen is still unknown. Overall study findings and caveats: Longer overall survival was linked to higher blood T cell density. Compared with tumor, uninvolved adjacent lung displayed greater T cell clonality, ranking highest overall. In adjacent lung appeared a median approximately 61 of the top 100 tumor clones.

Germline lookup yields CDR1 MNHGY and CDR2 SAAAGT. This CDR3 contains 16 residues. The ends were cut back, 2 bases at V and 4 bases at J, with 16 bases in the middle. The chain is built from TRBV6-8 and TRBJ2-3, with D perhaps TRBD1 (5 bases). Material: lung tumor tissue, obtained before any cancer treatment. The source of this sequence is an older male donor with stage I lung adenocarcinoma. The CDR3 region has the DNA TGTGCCAGCAGTTACGGCCTTACAGGTTTGGCAGATACGCAGTATTTT. It is translated as CASSYGLTGLADTQYF.